This entry features one TCR beta chain sequence. Germline V lookup: CDR1 SQVTM, CDR2 ANQGSEA. CDR3 length: 14 residues. V was clipped by 6 bases and J by 2 bases; unmatched bases: 9. Naive CD8 cells comprised CD45RO-negative, CCR7-positively selected cells, excluding terminally differentiated effector memory CD45RA+ cells. The sample originates from a study of shared clonotypes between healthy human individuals. About the study: Every donor yielded three CD4 naive, three CD4 memory, two CD8 naive and one CD8 memory plate.

Each replicate PCR on the sorted subsets used about 220 ng DNA (roughly 30,000 T cell genomes). Original processing methods: Junction-only sequences without quality scores were provided by ImmunoSEQ, so filtering was different. TCRdb keeps only in-frame clones here, not all; method: immunoSEQ multiplex PCR. The V and J calls and clone size are taken from that table; D and trimming were inferred from the DNA. This sample carries 2 million to 2.5 million clones, about 92% of them seen once, and the ten largest clones take 1.5% to 2%. This chain joins TRBV29-1 and TRBJ2-7, with 8 nucleotides matching TRBD1. The receptor was isolated from a man younger than 35 in good health. Some clones in this sample may be carry-over from other donors' samples. Sample: naive CD8+ T cells from PBMCs. The CDR3 nucleotides read TGCAGCGTGGAGACAGGGGATCGCCCCTACGAGCAGTACTTC. It translates to CSVETGDRPYEQYF.